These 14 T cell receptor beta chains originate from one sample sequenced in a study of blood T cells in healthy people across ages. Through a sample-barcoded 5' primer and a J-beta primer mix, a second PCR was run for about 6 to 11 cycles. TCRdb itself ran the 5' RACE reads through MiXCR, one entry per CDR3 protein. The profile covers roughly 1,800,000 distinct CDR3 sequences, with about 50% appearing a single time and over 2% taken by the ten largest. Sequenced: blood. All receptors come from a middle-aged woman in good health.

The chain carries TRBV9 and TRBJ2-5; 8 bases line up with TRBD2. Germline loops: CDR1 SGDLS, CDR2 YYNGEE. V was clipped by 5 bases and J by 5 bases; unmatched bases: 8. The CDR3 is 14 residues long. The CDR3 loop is CASSVGGGRETQYF. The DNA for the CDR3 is TGTGCCAGCAGTGTCGGGGGGGGCCGGGAGACCCAGTACTTC.

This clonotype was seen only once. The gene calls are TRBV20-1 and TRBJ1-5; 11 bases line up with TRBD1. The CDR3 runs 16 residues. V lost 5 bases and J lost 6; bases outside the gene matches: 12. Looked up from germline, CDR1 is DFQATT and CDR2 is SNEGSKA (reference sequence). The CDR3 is CSARRLGQGASQPQHF. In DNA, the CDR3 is TGCAGTGCTCGCCGGTTAGGACAGGGGGCAAGTCAGCCCCAGCATTTT.

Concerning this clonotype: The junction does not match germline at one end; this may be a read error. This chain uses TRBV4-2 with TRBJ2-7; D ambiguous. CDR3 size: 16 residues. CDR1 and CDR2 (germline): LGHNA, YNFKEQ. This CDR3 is CASGQVTAESSYEQYF. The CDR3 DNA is TGTGCCAGCGGCCAAGTTACGGCAGAAAGCTCCTACGAGCAGTACTTC.

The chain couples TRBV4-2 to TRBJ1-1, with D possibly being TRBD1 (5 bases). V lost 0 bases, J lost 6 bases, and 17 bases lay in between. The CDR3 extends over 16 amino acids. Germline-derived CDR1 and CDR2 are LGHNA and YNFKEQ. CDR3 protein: CASSQDPAAGSAEAFF. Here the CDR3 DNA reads TGTGCCAGCAGCCAAGATCCGGCCGCAGGGTCGGCTGAAGCTTTCTTT.

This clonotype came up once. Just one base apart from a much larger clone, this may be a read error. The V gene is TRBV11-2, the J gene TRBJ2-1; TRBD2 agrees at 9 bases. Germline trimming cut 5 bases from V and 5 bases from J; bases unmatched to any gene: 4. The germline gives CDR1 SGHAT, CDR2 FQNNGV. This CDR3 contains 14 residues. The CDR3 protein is CASSTGLAHNEQFF. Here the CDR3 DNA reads TGTGCCAGCAGCACGGGACTAGCCCACAATGAGCAGTTCTTC.

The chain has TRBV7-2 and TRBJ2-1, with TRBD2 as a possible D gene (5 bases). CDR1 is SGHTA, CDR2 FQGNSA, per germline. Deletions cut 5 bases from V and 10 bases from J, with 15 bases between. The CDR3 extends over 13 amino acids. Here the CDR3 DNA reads TGTGCCAGCAGCCCCCTCGATGGGAGCGAGCAGTTCTTC. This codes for CASSPLDGSEQFF.

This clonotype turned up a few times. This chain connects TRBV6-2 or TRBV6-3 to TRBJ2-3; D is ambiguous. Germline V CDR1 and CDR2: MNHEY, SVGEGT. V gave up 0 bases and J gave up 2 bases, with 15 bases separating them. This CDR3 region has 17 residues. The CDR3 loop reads CASSYSLARSDTDTQYF. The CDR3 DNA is TGTGCCAGCAGTTACTCCCTTGCAAGATCGGACACAGATACGCAGTATTTT.

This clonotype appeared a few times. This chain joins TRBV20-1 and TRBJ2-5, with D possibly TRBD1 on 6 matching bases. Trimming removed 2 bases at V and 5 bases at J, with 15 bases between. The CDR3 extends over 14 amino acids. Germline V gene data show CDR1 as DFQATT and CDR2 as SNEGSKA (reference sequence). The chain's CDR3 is CSARKSGGLETQYF. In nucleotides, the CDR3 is TGCAGTGCTAGAAAGTCTGGGGGCTTGGAGACCCAGTACTTC.

The CDR3 loop is CAMTLPTSGDASTDTQYF. The CDR3 nucleotides read TGTGCCATGACCCTTCCGACTAGCGGGGATGCTAGCACAGATACGCAGTATTTT. This chain uses TRBV7-9 with TRBJ2-3; 11 positions agree with TRBD2. The CDR3 totals 18 residues. CDR1 is SEHNR and CDR2 is FQNEAQ in the germline V gene (reference sequence). V shed 10 bases and J 0 bases; nucleotides not matched to a gene: 15.

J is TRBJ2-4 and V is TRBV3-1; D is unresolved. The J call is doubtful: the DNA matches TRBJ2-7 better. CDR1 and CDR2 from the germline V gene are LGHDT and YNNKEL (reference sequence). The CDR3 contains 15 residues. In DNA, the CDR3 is TGTGCCAGCAGCCAAGAAGTAGGCCTTACCTACGAGCAGTACTTC. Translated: CASSQEVGLTYEQYF.

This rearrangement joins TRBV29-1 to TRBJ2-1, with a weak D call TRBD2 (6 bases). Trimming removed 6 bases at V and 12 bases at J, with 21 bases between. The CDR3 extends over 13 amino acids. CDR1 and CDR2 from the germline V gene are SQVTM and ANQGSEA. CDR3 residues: CSVGGASRDGQFF. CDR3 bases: TGCAGCGTGGGGGGAGCTAGCAGGGATGGGCAGTTCTTC.

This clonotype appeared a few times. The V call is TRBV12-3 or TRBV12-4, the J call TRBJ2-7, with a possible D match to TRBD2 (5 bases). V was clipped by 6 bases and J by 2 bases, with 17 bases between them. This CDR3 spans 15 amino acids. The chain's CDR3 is CASSPRGGRPYEQYF. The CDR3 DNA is TGTGCCAGCAGCCCCCGGGGTGGGCGCCCCTACGAGCAGTACTTC.

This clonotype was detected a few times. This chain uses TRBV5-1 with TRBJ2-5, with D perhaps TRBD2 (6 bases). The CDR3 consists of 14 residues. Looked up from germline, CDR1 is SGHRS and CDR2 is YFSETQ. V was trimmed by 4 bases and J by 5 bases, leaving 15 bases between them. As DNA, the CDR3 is TGCGCCAGCAGCGGCCCTATGGCGGGGGAGACCCAGTACTTC. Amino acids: CASSGPMAGETQYF.

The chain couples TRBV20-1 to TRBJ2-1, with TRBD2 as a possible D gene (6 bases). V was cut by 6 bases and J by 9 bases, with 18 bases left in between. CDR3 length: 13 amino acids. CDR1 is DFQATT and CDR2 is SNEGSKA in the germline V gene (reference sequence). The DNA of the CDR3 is TGCAGTGCGGAGGGCTCGCCCTGGGGTGAGCAGTTCTTC. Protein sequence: CSAEGSPWGEQFF.